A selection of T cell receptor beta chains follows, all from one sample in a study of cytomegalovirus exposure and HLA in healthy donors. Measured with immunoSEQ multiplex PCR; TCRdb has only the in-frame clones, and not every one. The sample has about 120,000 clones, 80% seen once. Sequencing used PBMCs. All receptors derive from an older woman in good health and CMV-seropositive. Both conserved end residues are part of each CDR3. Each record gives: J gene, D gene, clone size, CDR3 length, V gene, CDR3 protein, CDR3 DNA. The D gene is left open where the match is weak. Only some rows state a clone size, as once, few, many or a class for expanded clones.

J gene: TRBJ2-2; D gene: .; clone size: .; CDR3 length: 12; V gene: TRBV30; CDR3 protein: CAWSVTAGELFF; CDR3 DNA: TGTGCCTGGAGTGTAACGGCCGGGGAGCTGTTTTTT
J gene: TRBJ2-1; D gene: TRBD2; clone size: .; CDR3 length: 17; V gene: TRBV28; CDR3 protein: CASIARGSGRSDNEQFF; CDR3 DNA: TGTGCCAGCATTGCCCGGGGTAGCGGGAGGTCCGACAATGAGCAGTTCTTC
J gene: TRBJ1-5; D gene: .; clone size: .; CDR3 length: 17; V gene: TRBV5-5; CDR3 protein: CASSLFPLGGTHQPQHF; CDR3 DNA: TGTGCCAGCAGCTTGTTCCCCCTAGGGGGTACTCATCAGCCCCAGCATTTT
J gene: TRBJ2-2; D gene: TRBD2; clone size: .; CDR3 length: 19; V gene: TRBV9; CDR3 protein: CASSNPPGLAKANTGELFF; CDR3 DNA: TGTGCCAGCAGCAACCCCCCGGGACTAGCGAAAGCGAACACCGGGGAGCTGTTTTTT
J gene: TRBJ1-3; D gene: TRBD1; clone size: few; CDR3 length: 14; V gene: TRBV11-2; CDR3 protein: CASSSQQGANTIYF; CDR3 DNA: TGTGCCAGCAGCTCGCAACAGGGGGCCAACACCATATATTTT
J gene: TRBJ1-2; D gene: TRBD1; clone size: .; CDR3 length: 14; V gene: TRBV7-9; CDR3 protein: CASSLGGTGNGYTF; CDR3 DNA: TGTGCCAGCAGCTTAGGGGGGACAGGGAACGGCTACACCTTC
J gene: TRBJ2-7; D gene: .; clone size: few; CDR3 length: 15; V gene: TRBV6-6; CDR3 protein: CASSNWAGITYEQYF; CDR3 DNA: TGTGCCAGCAGTAACTGGGCAGGGATAACCTACGAGCAGTACTTC
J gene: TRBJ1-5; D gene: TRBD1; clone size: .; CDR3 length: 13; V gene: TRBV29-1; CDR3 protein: CSVDRGIGQPQHF; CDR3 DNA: TGCAGCGTCGACAGGGGAATAGGGCAGCCCCAGCATTTT
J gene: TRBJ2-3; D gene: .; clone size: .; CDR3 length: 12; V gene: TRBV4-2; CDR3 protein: CASSYRADTQYF; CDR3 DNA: TGTGCCAGCAGTTACAGGGCAGATACGCAGTATTTT
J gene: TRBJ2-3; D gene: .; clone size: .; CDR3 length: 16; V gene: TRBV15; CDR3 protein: CATSREIGVSTDTQYF; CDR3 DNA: TGTGCCACCAGCAGAGAGATCGGGGTCTCGACAGATACGCAGTATTTT
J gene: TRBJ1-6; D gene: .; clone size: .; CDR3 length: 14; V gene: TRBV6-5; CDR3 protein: CASSYYGENSPLHF; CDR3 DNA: TGTGCCAGCAGTTACTATGGGGAGAATTCACCCCTCCACTTT
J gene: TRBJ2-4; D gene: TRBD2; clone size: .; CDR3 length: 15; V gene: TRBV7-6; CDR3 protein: CASSLGGRKENIQYF; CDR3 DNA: TGTGCCAGCAGCTTAGGCGGGAGGAAGGAAAACATTCAGTACTTC
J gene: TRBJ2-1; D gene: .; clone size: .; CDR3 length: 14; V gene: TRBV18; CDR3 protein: CASSPPTNLPQQFF; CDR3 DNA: TGTGCCAGCTCACCACCGACTAACCTTCCCCAGCAGTTCTTC
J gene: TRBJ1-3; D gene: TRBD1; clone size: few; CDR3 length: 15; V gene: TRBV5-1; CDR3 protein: CASSSGTGPANTIYF; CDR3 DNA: TGCGCCAGCAGTTCCGGGACAGGGCCAGCAAACACCATATATTTT
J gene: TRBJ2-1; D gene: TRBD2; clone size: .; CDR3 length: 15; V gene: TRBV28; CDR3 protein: CATGGLAGVLNEQFF; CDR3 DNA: TGTGCCACCGGAGGGCTAGCGGGAGTTCTGAATGAGCAGTTCTTC
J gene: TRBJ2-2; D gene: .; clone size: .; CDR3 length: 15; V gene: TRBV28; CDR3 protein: CASSSRGWNTGELFF; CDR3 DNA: TGTGCCAGCAGCTCACGGGGGTGGAACACCGGGGAGCTGTTTTTT
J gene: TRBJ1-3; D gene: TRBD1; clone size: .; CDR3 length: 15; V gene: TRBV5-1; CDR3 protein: CASSPDRGAGNTIYF; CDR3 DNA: TGCGCCAGCAGCCCTGACAGGGGAGCTGGAAACACCATATATTTT
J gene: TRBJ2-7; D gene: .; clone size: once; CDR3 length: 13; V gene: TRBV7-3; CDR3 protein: CASSRNDRHEQYF; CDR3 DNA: TGTGCCAGCAGCCGGAATGACAGGCACGAGCAGTACTTC
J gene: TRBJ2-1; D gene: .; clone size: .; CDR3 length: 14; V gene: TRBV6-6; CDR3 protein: CASSYFPGYNEQFF; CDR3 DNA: TGTGCCAGCAGTTATTTCCCAGGGTACAATGAGCAGTTCTTC
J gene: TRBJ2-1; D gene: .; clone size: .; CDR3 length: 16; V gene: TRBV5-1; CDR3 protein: CASSNYYPSSYNEQFF; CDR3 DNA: TGCGCCAGCAGCAATTATTACCCTAGCTCCTACAATGAGCAGTTCTTC
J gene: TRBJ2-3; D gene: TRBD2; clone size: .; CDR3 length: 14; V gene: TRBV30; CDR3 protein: CAYNTNRGADTQYF; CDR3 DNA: TGTGCCTACAACACTAACCGGGGGGCAGATACGCAGTATTTT
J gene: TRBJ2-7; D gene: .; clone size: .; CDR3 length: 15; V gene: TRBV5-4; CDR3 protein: CASSLGRGASYEQYF; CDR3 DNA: TGTGCCAGCAGCTTGGGCAGGGGGGCGTCCTACGAGCAGTACTTC
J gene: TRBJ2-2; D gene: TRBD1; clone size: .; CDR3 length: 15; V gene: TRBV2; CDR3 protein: CASRTGGRYTGELFF; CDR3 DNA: TGTGCCAGCAGGACAGGGGGCAGGTACACCGGGGAGCTGTTTTTT
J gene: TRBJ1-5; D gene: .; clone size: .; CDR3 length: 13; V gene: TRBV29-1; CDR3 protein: CSVGGGQYQPQHF; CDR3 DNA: TGCAGCGTTGGCGGGGGGCAATATCAGCCCCAGCATTTT
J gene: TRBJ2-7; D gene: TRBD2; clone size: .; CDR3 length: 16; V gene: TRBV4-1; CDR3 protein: CARRPQRTSGRGEQYF; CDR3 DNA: TGCGCCAGGAGGCCCCAACGTACTAGCGGGAGGGGGGAGCAGTACTTC
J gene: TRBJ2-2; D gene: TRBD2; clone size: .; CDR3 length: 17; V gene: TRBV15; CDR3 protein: CATSRGALAANTGELFF; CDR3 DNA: TGTGCCACCAGCAGAGGGGCTCTAGCGGCGAACACCGGGGAGCTGTTTTTT
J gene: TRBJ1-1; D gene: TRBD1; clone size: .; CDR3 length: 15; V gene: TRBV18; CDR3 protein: CASSRPGQETTEAFF; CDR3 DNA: TGTGCCAGCTCCCGTCCGGGACAGGAGACCACTGAAGCTTTCTTT
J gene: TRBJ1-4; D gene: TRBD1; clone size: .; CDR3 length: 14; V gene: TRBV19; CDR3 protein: CASGWTGINEKLFF; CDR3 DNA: TGTGCCAGTGGCTGGACAGGGATTAATGAAAAACTGTTTTTT
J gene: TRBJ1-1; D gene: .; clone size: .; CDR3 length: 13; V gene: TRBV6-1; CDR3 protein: CASSEVLNTEAFF; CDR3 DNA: TGTGCCAGCAGTGAAGTATTAAACACTGAAGCTTTCTTT
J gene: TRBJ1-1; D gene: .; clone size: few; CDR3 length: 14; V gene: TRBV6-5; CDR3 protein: CASSYSQGSTEAFF; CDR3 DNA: TGTGCCAGCAGTTACTCCCAGGGGTCCACTGAAGCTTTCTTT
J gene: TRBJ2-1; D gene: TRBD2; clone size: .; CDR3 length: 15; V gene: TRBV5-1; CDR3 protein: CASSRTSGSINEQFF; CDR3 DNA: TGCGCCAGCAGCCGGACTAGCGGGAGTATTAATGAGCAGTTCTTC
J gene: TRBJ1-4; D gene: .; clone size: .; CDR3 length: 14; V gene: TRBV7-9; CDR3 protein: CASAIRQSNEKLFF; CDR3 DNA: TGTGCCAGCGCAATCCGACAGTCTAATGAAAAACTGTTTTTT
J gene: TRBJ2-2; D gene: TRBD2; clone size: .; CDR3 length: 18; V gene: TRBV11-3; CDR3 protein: CASTPSGRLRYGTGELFF; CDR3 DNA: TGTGCCAGCACTCCTAGCGGGAGATTGAGGTATGGGACCGGGGAGCTGTTTTTT
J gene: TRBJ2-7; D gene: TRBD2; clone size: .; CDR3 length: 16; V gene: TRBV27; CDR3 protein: CASSLRPSGSGVEQYF; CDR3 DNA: TGTGCCAGCAGTTTAAGGCCTAGCGGGAGTGGAGTGGAGCAGTACTTC
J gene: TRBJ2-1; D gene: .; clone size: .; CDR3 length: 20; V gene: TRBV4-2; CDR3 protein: CASSQFGNPGGYSSYNEQFF; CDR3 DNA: TGTGCCAGCAGCCAATTCGGAAATCCGGGGGGCTATAGCTCCTACAATGAGCAGTTCTTC
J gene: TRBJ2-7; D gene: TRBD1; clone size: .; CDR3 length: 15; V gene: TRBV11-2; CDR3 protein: CASSLAGQGNYEQYF; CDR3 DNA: TGTGCCAGCAGCTTAGCGGGACAGGGCAATTACGAGCAGTACTTC
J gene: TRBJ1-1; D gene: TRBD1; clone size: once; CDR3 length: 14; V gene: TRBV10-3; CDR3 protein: CAIRGTGDGTEAFF; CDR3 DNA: TGTGCCATCAGGGGGACAGGGGATGGCACTGAAGCTTTCTTT
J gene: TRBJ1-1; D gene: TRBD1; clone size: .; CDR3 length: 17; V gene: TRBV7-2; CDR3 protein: CASSRQGGGHGGGSAFF; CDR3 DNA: TGTGCCAGCAGCCGTCAGGGGGGCGGGCATGGCGGAGGGTCTGCTTTCTTT
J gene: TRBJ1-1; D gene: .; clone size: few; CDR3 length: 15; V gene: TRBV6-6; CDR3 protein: CASSYTKTWDIEAFF; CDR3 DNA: TGTGCCAGCAGTTACACAAAAACTTGGGACATTGAAGCTTTCTTT
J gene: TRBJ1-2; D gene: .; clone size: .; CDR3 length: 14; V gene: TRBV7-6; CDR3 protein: CASSLNVGGSGYTF; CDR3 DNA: TGTGCCAGCAGCTTGAACGTAGGAGGTTCCGGCTACACCTTC
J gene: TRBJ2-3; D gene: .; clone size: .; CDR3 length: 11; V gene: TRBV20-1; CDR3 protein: CSPAGTDTQYF; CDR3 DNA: TGCAGTCCGGCGGGAACAGATACGCAGTATTTT
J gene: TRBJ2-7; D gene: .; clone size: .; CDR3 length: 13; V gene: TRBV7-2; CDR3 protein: CASSLAISYEQYF; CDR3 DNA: TGTGCCAGCAGCTTAGCTATCTCCTACGAGCAGTACTTC
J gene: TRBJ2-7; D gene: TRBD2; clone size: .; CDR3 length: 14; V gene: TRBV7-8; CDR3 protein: CASSPTSGTYEQYF; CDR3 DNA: TGTGCCAGCAGTCCGACTAGCGGCACCTACGAGCAGTACTTC
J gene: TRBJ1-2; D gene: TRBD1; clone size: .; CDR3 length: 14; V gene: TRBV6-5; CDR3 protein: CASSYGTGFYGYTF; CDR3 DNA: TGTGCCAGCAGTTACGGGACAGGGTTCTATGGCTACACCTTC
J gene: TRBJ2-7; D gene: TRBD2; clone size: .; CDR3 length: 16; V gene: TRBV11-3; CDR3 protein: CASSLGGLAGAYEQYF; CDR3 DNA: TGTGCCAGCAGCTTAGGGGGACTAGCGGGAGCCTACGAGCAGTACTTC
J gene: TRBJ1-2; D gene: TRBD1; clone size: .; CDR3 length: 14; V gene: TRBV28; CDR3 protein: CASSYPRQGGGYTF; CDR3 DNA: TGTGCCAGCAGTTACCCACGACAGGGGGGTGGCTACACCTTC
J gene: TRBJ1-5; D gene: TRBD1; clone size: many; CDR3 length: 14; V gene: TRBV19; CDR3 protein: CASSLGQGVQPQHF; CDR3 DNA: TGTGCCAGTAGTCTCGGACAGGGCGTTCAGCCCCAGCATTTT
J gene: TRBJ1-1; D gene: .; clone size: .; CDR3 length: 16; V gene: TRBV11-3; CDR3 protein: CASSLGAKTENTEAFF; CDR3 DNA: TGTGCCAGCAGCTTAGGAGCCAAAACCGAGAACACTGAAGCTTTCTTT
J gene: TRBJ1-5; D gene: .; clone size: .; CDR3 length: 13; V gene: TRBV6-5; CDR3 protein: CASSPQGSQPQHF; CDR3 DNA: TGTGCCAGCAGCCCACAGGGTTCCCAGCCCCAGCATTTT